This T cell receptor beta chain appears in the sequencing data of a study of T cells after posttransplantation cyclophosphamide. Study results and limitations: Later post-transplant blood repertoires were often dominated by donor CD8+ memory clones.

Cyclophosphamide on days +3 and +4 followed busulfan-fludarabine conditioning and a marrow graft. The V end was cut by 6 bases, the J end by 3 bases, with 9 bases between. The CDR3 runs 13 residues. CDR1 and CDR2 (germline): MDHEN, SYDVKM. As for this clone: Its antigen is not identified.

Libraries were prepared by immunoSEQ multiplex PCR; TCRdb keeps only in-frame clonotypes and omits some of them. This sample has about 40,000 clones, with roughly 91% found just once. Here the sequenced sample was PBMCs, taken 55 to 70 days after allogeneic stem cell transplant with posttransplant cyclophosphamide. This clonotype originated in a male patient aged 60-69 years who received an allogeneic stem cell transplant from a related donor and was CMV-positive. Some T cells may have come from the graft donor. This sequence joins TRBV28 and TRBJ1-5; no reliable D call. DNA for the CDR3: TGTGCCAGCAGGCCCGGGATCAATCAGCCCCAGCATTTT. Amino acid sequence: CASRPGINQPQHF.